This T cell receptor (beta chain) was recorded in a study of identical twins. Whole-study findings and limits: Researchers caution that invariant MAIT and iNKT cells could partly confound zero-insertion analyses. Insertions ran lower in abundant cord blood beta clonotypes, though not in memory repertoires.

This clonotype was observed a few times. Antigen unknown. V lost 6 bases and J lost 6; bases outside the gene matches: 7. This CDR3 region has 13 residues. Healthy Caucasians, and only they, were the donors. TCRdb analysed the 5' RACE reads with MiXCR anew, one entry per CDR3 protein. Altogether more than 1.5 million distinct CDR3 sequences are present, roughly a third being singletons, with the ten largest covering more than 0.25%. Sequencing was done on a sample of cord blood. The gene calls are TRBV12-3 or TRBV12-4 and TRBJ1-1; 7 bases are shared with TRBD1. The receptor was derived from a newborn girl in good health. The DNA for the CDR3 is TGTGCCAGCAGGCCTCCTCAGGGGGCTGAAGCTTTCTTT. Its protein is CASRPPQGAEAFF.